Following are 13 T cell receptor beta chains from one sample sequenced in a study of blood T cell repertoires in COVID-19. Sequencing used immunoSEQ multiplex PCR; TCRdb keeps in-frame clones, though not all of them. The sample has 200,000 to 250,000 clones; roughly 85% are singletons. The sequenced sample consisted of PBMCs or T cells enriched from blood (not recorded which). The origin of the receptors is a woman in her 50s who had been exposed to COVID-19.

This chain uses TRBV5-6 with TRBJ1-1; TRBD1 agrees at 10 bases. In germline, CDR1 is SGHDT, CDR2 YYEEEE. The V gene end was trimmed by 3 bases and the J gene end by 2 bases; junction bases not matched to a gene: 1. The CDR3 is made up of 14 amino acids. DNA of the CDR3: TGTGCCAGCAGCTCGACAGGGGGCAACACTGAAGCTTTCTTT. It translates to CASSSTGGNTEAFF.

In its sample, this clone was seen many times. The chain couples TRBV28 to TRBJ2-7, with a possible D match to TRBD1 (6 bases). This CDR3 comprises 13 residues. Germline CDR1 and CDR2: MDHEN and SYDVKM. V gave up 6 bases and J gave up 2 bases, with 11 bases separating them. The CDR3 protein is CASSYRDTYEQYF. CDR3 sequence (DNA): TGTGCCAGCAGCTATCGGGACACCTACGAGCAGTACTTC.

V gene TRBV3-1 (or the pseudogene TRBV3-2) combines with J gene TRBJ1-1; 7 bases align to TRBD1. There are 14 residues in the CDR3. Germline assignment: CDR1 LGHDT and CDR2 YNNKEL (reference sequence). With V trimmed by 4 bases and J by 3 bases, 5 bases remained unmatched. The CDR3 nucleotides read TGTGCCAGCAGCCTTACCAGGGGGTACACTGAAGCTTTCTTT. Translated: CASSLTRGYTEAFF.

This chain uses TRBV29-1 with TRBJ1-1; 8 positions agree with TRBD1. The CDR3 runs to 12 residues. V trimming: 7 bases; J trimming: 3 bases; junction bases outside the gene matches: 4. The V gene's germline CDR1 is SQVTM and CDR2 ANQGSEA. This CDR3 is CSATGDHTEAFF. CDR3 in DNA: TGCAGCGCGACAGGGGATCACACTGAAGCTTTCTTT.

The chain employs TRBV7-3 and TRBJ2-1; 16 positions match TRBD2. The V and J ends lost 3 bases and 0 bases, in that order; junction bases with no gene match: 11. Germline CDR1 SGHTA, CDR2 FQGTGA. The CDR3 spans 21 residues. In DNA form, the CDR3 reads TGTGCCAGCAGCTTGCACCCCGGGACTAGCGGGGGGGTGGGCTCCTACAATGAGCAGTTCTTC. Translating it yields CASSLHPGTSGGVGSYNEQFF.

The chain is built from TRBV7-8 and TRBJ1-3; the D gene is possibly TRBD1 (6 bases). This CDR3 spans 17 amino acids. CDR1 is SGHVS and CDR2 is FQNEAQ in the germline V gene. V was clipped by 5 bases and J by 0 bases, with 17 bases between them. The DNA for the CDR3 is TGTGCCAGCAGCCTAAGGACAGCCCTTAGCTCTGGAAACACCATATATTTT. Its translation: CASSLRTALSSGNTIYF.

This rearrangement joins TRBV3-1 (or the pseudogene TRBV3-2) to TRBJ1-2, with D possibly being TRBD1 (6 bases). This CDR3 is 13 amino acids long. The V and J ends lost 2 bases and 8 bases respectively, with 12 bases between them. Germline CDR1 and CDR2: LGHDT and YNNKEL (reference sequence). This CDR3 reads CASSQRAGEGYTF. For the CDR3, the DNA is TGTGCCAGCAGCCAACGGGCAGGGGAGGGCTACACCTTC.

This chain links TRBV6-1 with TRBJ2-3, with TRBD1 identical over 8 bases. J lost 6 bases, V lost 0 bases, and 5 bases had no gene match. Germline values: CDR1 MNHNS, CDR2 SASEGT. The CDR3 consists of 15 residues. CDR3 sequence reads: CASSEAWGQADTQYF. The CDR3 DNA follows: TGTGCCAGCAGTGAAGCGTGGGGACAGGCGGATACGCAGTATTTT.

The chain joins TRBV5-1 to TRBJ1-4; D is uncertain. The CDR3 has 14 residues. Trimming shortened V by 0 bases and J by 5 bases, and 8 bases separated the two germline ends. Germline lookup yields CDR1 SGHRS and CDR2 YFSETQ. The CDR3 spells CASSLEGVNEKLFF. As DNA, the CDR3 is TGCGCCAGCAGCTTGGAGGGAGTCAATGAAAAACTGTTTTTT.

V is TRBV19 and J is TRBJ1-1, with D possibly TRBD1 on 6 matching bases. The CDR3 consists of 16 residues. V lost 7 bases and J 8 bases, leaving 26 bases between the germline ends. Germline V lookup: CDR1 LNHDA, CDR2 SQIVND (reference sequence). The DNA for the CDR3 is TGTGCCAGTAAATCGGACAGTTGGATCCTAACTGGGGAAGCTTTCTTT. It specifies CASKSDSWILTGEAFF.

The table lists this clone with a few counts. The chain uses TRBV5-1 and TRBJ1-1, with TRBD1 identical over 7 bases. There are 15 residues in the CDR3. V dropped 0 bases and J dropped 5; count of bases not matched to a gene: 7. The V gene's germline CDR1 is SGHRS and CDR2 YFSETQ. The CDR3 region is CASSLGDSPGTEAFF. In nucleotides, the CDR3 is TGCGCCAGCAGCTTGGGGGACAGCCCGGGGACTGAAGCTTTCTTT.

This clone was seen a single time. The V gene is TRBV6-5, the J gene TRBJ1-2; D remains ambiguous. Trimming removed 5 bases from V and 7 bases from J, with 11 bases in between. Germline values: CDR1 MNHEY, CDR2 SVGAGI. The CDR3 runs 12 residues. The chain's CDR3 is CASSPLPGGYTF. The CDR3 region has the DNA TGTGCCAGCAGTCCCTTGCCCGGTGGCTACACCTTC.

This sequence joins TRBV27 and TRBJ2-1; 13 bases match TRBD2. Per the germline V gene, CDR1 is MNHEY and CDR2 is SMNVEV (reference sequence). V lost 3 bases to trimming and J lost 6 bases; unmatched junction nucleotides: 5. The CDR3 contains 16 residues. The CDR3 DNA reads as TGTGCCAGCAGTTTCCCGGGACTAGCGGGGACCAATGAGCAGTTCTTC. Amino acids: CASSFPGLAGTNEQFF.